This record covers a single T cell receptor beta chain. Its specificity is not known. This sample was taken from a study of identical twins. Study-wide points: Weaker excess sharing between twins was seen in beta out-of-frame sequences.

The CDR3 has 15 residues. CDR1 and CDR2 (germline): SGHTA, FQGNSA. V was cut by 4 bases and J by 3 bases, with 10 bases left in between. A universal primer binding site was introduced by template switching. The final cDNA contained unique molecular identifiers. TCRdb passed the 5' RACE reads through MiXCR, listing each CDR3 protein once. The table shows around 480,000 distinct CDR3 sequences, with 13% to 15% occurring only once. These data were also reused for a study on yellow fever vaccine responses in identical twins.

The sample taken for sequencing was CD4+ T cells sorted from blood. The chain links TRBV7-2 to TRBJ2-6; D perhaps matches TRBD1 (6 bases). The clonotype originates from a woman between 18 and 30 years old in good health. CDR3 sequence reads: CASSYYRVGANVLTF. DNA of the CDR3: TGTGCCAGCAGCTACTACAGGGTTGGGGCCAACGTCCTGACTTTC.